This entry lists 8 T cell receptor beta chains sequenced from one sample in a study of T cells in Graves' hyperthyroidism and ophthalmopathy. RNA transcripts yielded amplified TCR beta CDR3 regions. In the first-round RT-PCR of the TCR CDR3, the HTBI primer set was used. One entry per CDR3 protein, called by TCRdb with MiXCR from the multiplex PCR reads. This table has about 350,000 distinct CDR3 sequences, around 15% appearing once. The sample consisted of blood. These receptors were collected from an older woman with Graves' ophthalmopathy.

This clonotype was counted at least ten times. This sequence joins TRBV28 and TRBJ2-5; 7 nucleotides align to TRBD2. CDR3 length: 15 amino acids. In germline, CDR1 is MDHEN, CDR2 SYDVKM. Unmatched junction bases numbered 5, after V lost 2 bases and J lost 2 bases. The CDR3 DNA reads TGTGCCAGCAGTTTAAGTAGCGGGTCTCAAGAGACCCAGTACTTC. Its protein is CASSLSSGSQETQYF.

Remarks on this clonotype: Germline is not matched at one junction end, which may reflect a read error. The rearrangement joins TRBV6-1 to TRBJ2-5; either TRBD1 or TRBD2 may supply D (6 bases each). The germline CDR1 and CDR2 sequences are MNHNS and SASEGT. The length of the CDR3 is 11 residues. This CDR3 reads CASSDRQGRHF. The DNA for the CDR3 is TGTGCCAGCAGTGATAGGCAGGGGAGGCACTTC.

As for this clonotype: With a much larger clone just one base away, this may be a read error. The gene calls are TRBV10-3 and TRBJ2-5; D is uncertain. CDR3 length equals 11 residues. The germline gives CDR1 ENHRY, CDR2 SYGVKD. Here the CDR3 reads CASGEQETQCF. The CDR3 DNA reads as TGTGCCAGCGGCGAACAAGAGACCCAGTGCTTC.

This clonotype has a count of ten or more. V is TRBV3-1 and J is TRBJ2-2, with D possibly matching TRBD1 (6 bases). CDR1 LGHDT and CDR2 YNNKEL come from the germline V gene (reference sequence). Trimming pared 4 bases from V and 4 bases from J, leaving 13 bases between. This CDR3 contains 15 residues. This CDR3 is CASSLLGGFTGELFF. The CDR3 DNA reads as TGTGCCAGCAGCCTCCTAGGGGGTTTCACCGGGGAGCTGTTTTTT.

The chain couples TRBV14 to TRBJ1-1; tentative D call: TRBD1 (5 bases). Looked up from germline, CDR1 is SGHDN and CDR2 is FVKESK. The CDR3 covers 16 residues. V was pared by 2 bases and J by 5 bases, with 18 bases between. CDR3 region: CASSQPGPLGGTEAFF. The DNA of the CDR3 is TGTGCCAGCAGCCAACCGGGACCCCTCGGTGGGACTGAAGCTTTCTTT.

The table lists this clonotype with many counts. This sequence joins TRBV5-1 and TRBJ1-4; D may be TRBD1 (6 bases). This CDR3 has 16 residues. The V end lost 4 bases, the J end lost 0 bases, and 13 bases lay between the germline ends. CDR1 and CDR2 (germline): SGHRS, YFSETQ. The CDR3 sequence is CASSPGTLPTNEKLFF. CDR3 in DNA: TGCGCCAGCAGCCCCGGGACACTCCCAACTAATGAAAAACTGTTTTTT.

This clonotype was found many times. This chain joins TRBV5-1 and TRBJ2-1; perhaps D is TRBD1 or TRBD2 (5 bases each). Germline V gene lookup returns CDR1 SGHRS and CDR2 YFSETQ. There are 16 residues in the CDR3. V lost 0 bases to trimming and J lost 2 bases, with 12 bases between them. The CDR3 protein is CASSLGGSVAYNEQFF. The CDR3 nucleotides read TGCGCCAGCAGCTTGGGGGGGAGTGTGGCCTACAATGAGCAGTTCTTC.

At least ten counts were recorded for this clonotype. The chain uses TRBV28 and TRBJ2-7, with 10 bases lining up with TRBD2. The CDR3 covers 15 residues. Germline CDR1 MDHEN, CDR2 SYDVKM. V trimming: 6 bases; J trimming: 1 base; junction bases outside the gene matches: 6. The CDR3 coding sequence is TGTGCCAGCAGCGAGACTAGCGGGCCATCCTACGAGCAGTACTTC. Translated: CASSETSGPSYEQYF.